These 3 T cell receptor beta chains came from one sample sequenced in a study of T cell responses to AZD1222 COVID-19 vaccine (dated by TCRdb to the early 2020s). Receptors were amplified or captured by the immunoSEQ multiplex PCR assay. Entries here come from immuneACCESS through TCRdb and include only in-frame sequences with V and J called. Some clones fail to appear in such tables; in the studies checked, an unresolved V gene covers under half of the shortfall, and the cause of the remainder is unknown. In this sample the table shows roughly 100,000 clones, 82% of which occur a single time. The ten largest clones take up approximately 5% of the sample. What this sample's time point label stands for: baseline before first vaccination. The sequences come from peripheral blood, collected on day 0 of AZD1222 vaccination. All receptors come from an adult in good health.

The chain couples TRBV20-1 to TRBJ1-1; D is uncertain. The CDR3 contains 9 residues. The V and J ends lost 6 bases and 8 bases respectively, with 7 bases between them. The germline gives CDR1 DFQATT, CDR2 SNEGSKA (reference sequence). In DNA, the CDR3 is TGCAGTGCCTCACGGGAAGCTTTCTTT. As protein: CSASREAFF.

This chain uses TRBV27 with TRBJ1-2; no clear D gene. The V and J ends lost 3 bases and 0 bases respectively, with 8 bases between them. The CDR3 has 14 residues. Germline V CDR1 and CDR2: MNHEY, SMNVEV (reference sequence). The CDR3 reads CASSFRASNYGYTF. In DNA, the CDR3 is TGTGCCAGCAGTTTCCGGGCATCTAACTATGGCTACACCTTC.

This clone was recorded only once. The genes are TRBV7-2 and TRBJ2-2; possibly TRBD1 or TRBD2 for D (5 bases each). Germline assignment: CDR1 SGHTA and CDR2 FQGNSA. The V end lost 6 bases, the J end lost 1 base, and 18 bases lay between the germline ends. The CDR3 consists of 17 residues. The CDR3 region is CASRRQIGRVNTGELFF. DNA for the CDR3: TGTGCCAGCAGACGACAGATAGGGAGAGTGAACACCGGGGAGCTGTTTTTT.